This TCR beta chain emerged from a study of T-cell memory formation after mild COVID-19 (dated by TCRdb to the early 2020s). Regarding the study in general: TCR sequence clusters from the two donors were largely donor specific. Longitudinal TCRalpha and TCRbeta repertoire sequencing tracked T-cell clones expanding and contracting after mild COVID-19 in two donors. The cohort comprised two young, previously healthy adult volunteers, one female and one male.

What the authors observed across the whole study: Contracting CD4+ clones were found mainly in CM and EM memory subsets, while CD8+ clones were enriched in EMRA. Whether the second-wave clones peaking on day 37 were SARS-CoV-2 specific was not confirmed. Some responding clones were found in pre-infection memory, which suggests that pre-existing cross-reactive memory T cells took part in the SARS-CoV-2 response. Clones that contracted from day 15 to 85 showed balanced CD4/CD8 phenotypes, whereas a second wave of clones that expanded from day 15 to 37 leaned towards CD4+. Only a couple of mild cases were covered by the study, and larger cohorts that include severe cases with pre-infection samples were considered necessary.

Ficoll-Paque density gradient centrifugation was the method used to isolate PBMCs. The sequencer was an Illumina NovaSeq 6000. TCRalpha and TCRbeta cDNA libraries were built by 5'RACE with constant-segment primers, adding sample barcodes and unique molecular identifiers. Trizol reagent was used to extract RNA from every sample. Libraries were amplified in two PCR steps, with a second sample barcode and Illumina TruSeq adapters added in the second step. Sequencing of the libraries was done on an Illumina NovaSeq, producing 2 x 150 bp paired-end reads. In the source study's methods: With migec v1.2.7, reads were demultiplexed and then collapsed into UMI-guided consensus sequences. Using mixcr v2.1.11, the UMI consensuses were aligned to TRA and TRB V and J templates and assembled into clonotypes. Expanded or contracted clonotypes were those called significant by both edgeR and NoisET, with noise models trained on biological replicates. edgeR calls used a false discovery rate-adjusted p below 0.01 and a log2 fold-change threshold of 1. As an exploratory analysis of dynamics, PCA with hierarchical clustering was applied to max-normalized trajectories of the 1000 most abundant clonotypes. Separately sequenced CD4+ and CD8+ repertoires were used to assign a CD4 or CD8 phenotype to each responding clone. TCRdb itself trimmed the public reads at Q25 with fastp, ran MiXCR and retained productive beta chains. Entries that share a CDR3 protein sequence are merged under the most common genes and DNA. V and J calls and clone size were set by TCRdb, not the authors. The sample data list about 110,000 distinct CDR3 sequences, and 22% of these were observed just once. Approximately 41% of the sample comes from the top ten.

Taken from the germline V gene (reference sequence), the CDR1 and CDR2 loops are LGHDT and YNNKEL. Its CDR3 holds 11 amino acids, cysteine through phenylalanine. CDR3 DNA is the only sequence kept; it has 33 bases, read in frame from the first base. V drops 5 bases and J drops 4 bases, leaving 5 bases in between. Many counts were recorded for this clonotype. The antigen it binds to is not known. Base qualities are not at hand, and no much larger clone is one base apart. The chain employs TRBV3-1 and TRBJ1-1; the D gene is not confidently resolved. The sample taken for sequencing was PBMCs or a T cell subset sorted from them (not recorded which). This sequence was found in a man aged 18 to 30 who had mild COVID-19 (a few samples of this study predate the infection). The sample titles of this study are shuffled in the database, so cell type and time point are left out; the donor was told from shared clones. The bases are TGTGCCAGCAGCTACGGCACTGAAGCTTTCTTT. Its protein product is CASSYGTEAFF.